The following is a T cell receptor beta chain sequence with its context. This clone was recorded once. The antigen it binds to is not known. Within one base of it there is no much larger clone, and no base qualities were kept. Receptors were amplified or captured by the immunoSEQ multiplex PCR assay. For the multiplex PCR, a mixture combining 60 forward primers for TCR Vbeta segments and 13 reverse primers for TCR Jbeta segments was used. The CDR3 region of rearranged TCR beta genes was amplified from genomic DNA by a multiplex PCR assay. On the Illumina HiSeq System, the amplified TCR beta libraries were sequenced as 87-base-pair reads. In the original analysis: In a later analysis, tens of millions of unique TCR beta chains were counted across the approximately 670 repertoires, and around 10 million of these chains were shared by at least two donors. Raw reads were error-corrected and collapsed into unique sequences with a nearest-neighbor algorithm that merged closely related sequences to remove PCR and sequencing errors. V, D and J gene segments were assigned by aligning CDR3 sequences to IMGT reference sequences. Each retained sequence needed at least a six-nucleotide match to both a V gene segment and a J gene segment. Rearrangements were classified as productive when the CDR3 lacked stop codons and remained in frame with V and J, and all other rearrangements were classified as non-productive. CDR3 was defined according to IMGT convention as the region running from the second conserved V-encoded cysteine to the conserved J-encoded phenylalanine. The earlier analysis of some 580 of the donors excluded any sequence lacking an unambiguous match to a single V gene segment. In an earlier analysis of several hundred of the donors, V segments were called functional above 56.7% productive rearrangements and were called segregating when the between-donor standard deviation exceeded 5%. A statistical classification framework was built for diagnosing cytomegalovirus status from the catalog of TCR beta chain sequences. In a later analysis, V and J genes were assigned by comparing TCR nucleotide sequences against IMGT/GENE-DB human TR gene sequences. A later analysis assigned CDR3 sequences and most-parsimonious VDJ recombination scenarios with the TCRdist pipeline. In a later analysis, every TCR beta chain was defined by the combination of its CDR3 amino acid sequence and its V-gene family, and reads without a unique V-gene family were dropped. In a later analysis, around 600 highly shared, low-generation-probability nucleotide sequences were removed to address suspected cross-contamination and a sequencing artifact. In a later analysis, a clonal expansion index for each public chain was calculated from normalized within-repertoire ranks of inferred template counts. A later analysis computed generation probabilities with a VDJ recombination model fitted to out-of-frame rearrangements, and checked the results against IGoR. In a later analysis, hypergeometric tests were used to score TCR-TCR, TCR-HLA and TCR-CMV co-occurrence, with a repertoire-size bias correction applied to TCR pairs. A later analysis estimated false discovery rates by permuting HLA or CMV assignments 20 times. In a later analysis, co-occurring TCRs were grouped using DBSCAN, with TCRdist sequence similarity added in when clustering inside HLA-allele-positive subsets. For co-occurrence clustering, repertoires with fewer than 30,000 or more than 120,000 public chains were excluded, along with a handful of repertoires with anomalous nucleotide sharing. Sourced from immuneACCESS, this table was stored by TCRdb with only in-frame sequences that have V and J called. A share of the clones is absent; for the studies checked, an unresolved V gene accounts for under half, and the remainder has no known explanation. The D gene and trimming were derived from the DNA, and the V and J assignments and clone size from that table. The sample table contains over 150,000 clones; only one count was recorded for under 80% of them. The top ten clones comprise roughly 4.2% of the sample.

The data originate from a study of cytomegalovirus exposure and HLA in healthy donors (dated by TCRdb to the late 2010s). At the level of the whole study: According to an earlier analysis of 550 to 700 of the donors, some 170 million T cells yielded approximately 120 million unique TCR beta sequences and 276 Gb of sequence data. An early release covering roughly 640 HLA-typed donors comprised 250 to 350 gigabases of sequencing data and around 80 million unique TCR sequences. The genetic ancestry cluster associated with self-reported Caucasian donors included around four fifths of the 350 to 500 genotyped donors. The aim of the study was to test whether cataloging public T cell receptors could identify signatures of past pathogen exposure. Using immunosequencing, the study profiled T cell repertoires from around 680 subjects and related those repertoires to cytomegalovirus serostatus. A separate validation cohort of roughly 130 different subjects was used in addition to the roughly 670-subject first cohort. To predict cytomegalovirus infection status, the study brought together high-throughput TCR immunosequencing, statistical association of individual TCRs with disease status, and machine learning. A later analysis re-examined previously published TCR beta repertoires from 610 or so donors and added high-resolution HLA genotyping to investigate patterns of TCR occurrence. The later analysis used no new phenotypic data to find candidate immune exposures, relying instead on TCR beta sequences and their occurrence across donors. An earlier analysis of 587 of the donors used high-throughput TCR beta sequencing to judge whether each TCR beta V gene segment behaved as functional or pseudogenic. Alongside the repertoire data, information on donor age, sex, ethnicity and CMV serostatus was compiled. In a later genetic analysis, genome-wide SNP genotypes for about three fifths of the 666 donors were used, and that subset was treated as a discovery cohort. All discovery cohort repertoires had been generated on a single sequencing platform. HLA typing included class I and class II loci at four-digit resolution. The number of typed donors differed by locus: about 620-630 for A, B, C, DRB1 and DQB1; approximately 530 for DQA1; around 580 for DPA1; and some 430 for DPB1. Because of strong linkage in the cohort, five DR-DQ haplotypes were treated as single units for association and clustering. Across roughly 420 genotyped donors of the cohort, an average of about 240,000 unique TCR beta nucleotide sequences per donor were sequenced, and roughly 20% of those sequences were non-productive. The research as a whole found: Compared with equally common non-associated chains, HLA-associated TCR beta chains in a later analysis were more clonally expanded and had lower generation probabilities. A later analysis found that TCR association rates varied across HLA loci, with DRB1 alleles showing the most associated TCRs and HLA-C alleles the fewest. Because HLA typing was unavailable for some donors at each locus, only the typed subset was used in association tests. In a later analysis, 16,951 TCR beta sequences were associated with specific HLA alleles at a false discovery rate of 0.05. A cluster of highly shared sequence variants was judged likely to represent a technical artifact of the sequencing pipeline. In vitro tests confirmed that a few of the cytomegalovirus-associated TCR beta chains recognize cytomegalovirus antigens. When HLA alleles, especially DR and DQ, strongly co-occurred, TCR associations were difficult to assign to individual alleles. CMV serostatus was the only immune exposure information available for the cohort. The study gave a list of under 200 TCR beta chains associated with cytomegalovirus. Presence/absence analyses assumed roughly uniform sequencing depth across donors, an assumption that may not hold. A later genetic analysis associated a missense DCLRE1C variant with V-gene and J-gene trimming of TCR beta chains, and an independent cohort replicated the association. According to the authors, the approach could potentially be generalized to other disease states and immunological phenotypes. This cohort had only TCR beta chains sequenced, and the lack of alpha or paired-chain data limited which features could be detected. A later analysis found that most CMV-associated TCR beta chains appeared HLA-restricted, with HLA associations seemingly driven largely by CMV exposure. A further reported finding was that TCR beta sequences accurately predicted the HLA-A and HLA-B alleles for most subjects in the first cohort. In an earlier analysis of around 600 of the donors, most TCR beta V segments were observed in productive rearrangements about 90% or about 30% of the time, broadly matching IMGT annotations. In both the original and validation cohorts, the classifier was reported to diagnose cytomegalovirus status with high specificity and sensitivity. The 87-base-pair reads could not distinguish some IMGT-functional V segments, including TRBV6-2 and TRBV6-3, so those segments were excluded. Correlated functional status among segregating V segments might reflect linkage disequilibrium, but an unknown experimental factor could not be ruled out. Across donors, most TCR sequences were observed very rarely, whereas some public TCRs were present in many individuals. According to a later genetic analysis, donors in an Asian-associated ancestry cluster had fewer N-insertions in productive TCRs than the approximately 670-donor mean. Because counts were too low, 15 to 20 rarely observed V segments, including chromosome 9 orphons, were excluded from the earlier analysis of about 500 of the donors. According to a later analysis, parvovirus B19, influenza, CMV and Epstein-Barr virus appeared linked to several top co-occurrence clusters.

The cohort was made up of hundreds of healthy bone marrow donors. Cohort members were all nominally healthy when sampled, although unrecorded immune exposures were likely present. The donor was CMV seronegative and belonged to the group of several hundred seronegative cohort members. A peripheral blood sample was collected from each donor, and TCR beta sequencing was performed on peripheral blood mononuclear cells. The Qiagen DNeasy Blood Extraction Kit was used to extract genomic DNA from the blood cell samples. The CDR3 numbers 14 residues from cysteine through phenylalanine. Only the CDR3 portion is preserved as DNA: 42 bases, with reading frame beginning at the first base. Based on the germline V gene (reference sequence), the CDR1 and CDR2 sequences are SEHNR and FQNEAQ. V loses 5 bases, J loses 4 bases, and the germline ends lie 14 bases apart.

Sequencing was done on a sample of PBMCs. Here the chain combines TRBV7-9 and TRBJ1-2, with the D gene not confidently named. This TCR was sampled from a man in his forties in good health and CMV-seronegative. This receptor has the CDR3 CASSQASLVYGYTF. Here is the DNA: TGTGCCAGCAGCCAAGCCTCCTTGGTCTATGGCTACACCTTC.